The clone carrying this TCR beta chain was seen only a few times. Its antigen remains unidentified. Survey-level TCR-beta sequencing used DNA from CEF-cultured naive and memory CD4+ T cells. Produced via immunoSEQ multiplex PCR; TCRdb's table is partial and in-frame only. Here the sample spans some 44,000 clones, roughly four fifths being singletons. The sample originates from a study of CD4 T cells in relation to SARS-CoV-2 and coronaviruses. About the study: After less than 11 days of antigen culture, PBMC TCR beta CDR3s were sequenced.

90,000 to 100,000 naive or memory CD4+ cells were cultured with CEF peptides for about 10 days. The clonotype comes from an adult with COVID-19. Sequenced material: naive CD4+ T cells from PBMCs, cultured in vitro. The subset is: naive CD4+ T cells isolated by negative enrichment.

In DNA form, the CDR3 reads TGTGCCACCGAGATCACCAAGGGACAACCGCCGGAAGCTTTCTTT. It translates to CATEITKGQPPEAFF. This sequence joins TRBV2 and TRBJ1-1; D is perhaps TRBD1 (6 bases). The V end lost 10 bases, the J end lost 8 bases, and 26 bases lay between the germline ends. The CDR3 is 15 residues long. Germline assignment: CDR1 SNHLY and CDR2 FYNNEI. Supplemented by reference TRBV2 and TRBJ1-1, the full variable domain reads EPEVTQTPSHQVTQMGQEVILRCVPISNHLYFYWYRQILGQKVEFLVSFYNNEISEKSEIFDDQFSVERPDGSNFTLKIRSTKLEDSAMYFCATEITKGQPPEAFFGQGTRLTVV.